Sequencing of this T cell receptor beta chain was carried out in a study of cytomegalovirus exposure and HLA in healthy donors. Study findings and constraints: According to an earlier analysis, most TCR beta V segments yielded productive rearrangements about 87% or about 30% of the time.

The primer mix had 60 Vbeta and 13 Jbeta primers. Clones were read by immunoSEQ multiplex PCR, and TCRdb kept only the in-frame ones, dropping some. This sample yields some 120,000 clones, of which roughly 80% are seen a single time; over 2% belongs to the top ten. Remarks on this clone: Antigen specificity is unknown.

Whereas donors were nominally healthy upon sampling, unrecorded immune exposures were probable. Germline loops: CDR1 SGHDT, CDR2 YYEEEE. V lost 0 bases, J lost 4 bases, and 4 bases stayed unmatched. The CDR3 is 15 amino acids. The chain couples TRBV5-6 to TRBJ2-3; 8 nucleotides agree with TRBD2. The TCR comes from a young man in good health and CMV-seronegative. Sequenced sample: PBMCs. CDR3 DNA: TGTGCCAGCAGCTTGGTAGTAGCGGGACCAGATACGCAGTATTTT. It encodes CASSLVVAGPDTQYF.